These 16 T cell receptor beta chains were sequenced from one sample in a study of blood T cell repertoires in COVID-19. TCRdb's table, derived via immunoSEQ multiplex PCR, lists solely in-frame clones and lacks some. The sample has almost 200,000 clones, roughly 77% seen once. Sequenced material: peripheral blood. The receptors stem from a woman in her thirties or forties with COVID-19, enrolled during active disease.

The chain recombines TRBV11-3 with TRBJ2-7, with 9 bases lining up with TRBD1. J gave up 4 bases and V 6 bases, and 13 bases lay outside the gene matches. This CDR3 contains 16 residues. Germline lookup yields CDR1 SGHNT and CDR2 YENEEA. CDR3 sequence (DNA): TGTGCCAGCAGTGTCGCTGGCGGGACAGGGATGTACGAGCAGTACTTC. It codes for CASSVAGGTGMYEQYF.

V is TRBV5-1 and J is TRBJ2-1; 14 nucleotides line up with TRBD2. This CDR3 has 16 residues. CDR1 is SGHRS, CDR2 YFSETQ, per germline. Trimming at V came to 3 bases and at J to 15 bases, leaving 14 bases not matched to a gene. As DNA, the CDR3 is TGCGCCAGCAGCTCGGGGACTAGCGGGAGCCTGGTGATGCGGTTCTTC. Its translation is CASSSGTSGSLVMRFF.

The chain carries TRBV3-1 (or the pseudogene TRBV3-2) and TRBJ1-2; 7 nucleotides align to TRBD1. This CDR3 has 15 amino acids. CDR1 and CDR2 (germline): LGHDT, YNNKEL (reference sequence). With 0 bases clipped from V and 5 bases from J, the junction kept 6 bases outside the gene matches. The CDR3 DNA follows: TGTGCCAGCAGCCAAGATAACACAGGGGCTTATGGCTACACCTTC. Its translation is CASSQDNTGAYGYTF.

This chain joins TRBV5-8 and TRBJ1-2, with 11 bases aligning to TRBD1. This CDR3 contains 15 residues. The germline CDR1 and CDR2 sequences are SGHTS and YDEGEE. Trimming took 5 bases from V and 8 from J; bases not matched to a gene: 11. For the CDR3, the DNA is TGTGCCAGCAGTTGGGGCGGGACAGGGGGACGCGGCTACACCTTC. Encoded protein: CASSWGGTGGRGYTF.

This chain uses TRBV2 with TRBJ2-3, with D unclear. Germline V gives CDR1 SNHLY, CDR2 FYNNEI. V lost 6 bases to trimming and J lost 1 base, with 11 bases between them. The CDR3 covers 14 residues. Here the CDR3 DNA reads TGTGCCAGCAGGAGGCGCGAGGGCACAGATACGCAGTATTTT. Translated, it gives CASRRREGTDTQYF.

The chain recombines TRBV7-8 with TRBJ2-2, with 9 positions matching TRBD2. The V gene's germline CDR1 is SGHVS and CDR2 FQNEAQ. The CDR3 has 16 residues. J was trimmed by 5 bases and V by 5 bases; bases with no gene match: 9. The chain's CDR3 is CASSLDRAGGTGELFF. CDR3 coding DNA: TGTGCCAGCAGCCTAGACAGGGCGGGGGGGACCGGGGAGCTGTTTTTT.

The sample holds many counts of this clone. V gene TRBV10-3 combines with J gene TRBJ2-2, with D tentatively TRBD2 (6 bases). V was pared by 8 bases and J by 1 base, with 11 bases between. The germline V gene encodes CDR1 ENHRY and CDR2 SYGVKD. The CDR3 extends over 14 amino acids. The CDR3 coding sequence is TGTGCCATCGAGGAGGGCCTGAACACCGGGGAGCTGTTTTTT. This encodes CAIEEGLNTGELFF.

The chain carries TRBV6-4 and TRBJ2-1, with 9 bases identical to TRBD1. The V gene's germline CDR1 is MRHNA and CDR2 SNTAGT. Unmatched junction bases numbered 5, after V lost 6 bases and J lost 5 bases. The CDR3 has 14 residues. CDR3 region: CASSRDRVDNEQFF. Here the CDR3 DNA reads TGTGCCAGCAGCAGGGACAGGGTAGACAATGAGCAGTTCTTC.

The chain is built from TRBV24-1 and TRBJ1-5; D gene ambiguous. Trimming cost V 1 base and J 0 bases, with 18 bases left between them. CDR3 length: 19 amino acids. CDR1 and CDR2 from the germline V gene are KGHDR and SFDVKD. The CDR3 DNA reads as TGTGCCACCAGTGATTTTGAGGCCCCCGACGGCCATAGCAATCAGCCCCAGCATTTT. This encodes CATSDFEAPDGHSNQPQHF.

The V gene is TRBV5-5, the J gene TRBJ1-2; TRBD1 aligns across 9 bases. In germline, CDR1 is SGHKS, CDR2 YYEKEE (reference sequence). The CDR3 extends over 14 amino acids. The V and J ends lost 4 bases and 5 bases, in that order; junction bases with no gene match: 6. The DNA of the CDR3 is TGTGCCAGCAGCAGTCCGACAGGGGGTTATGGCTACACCTTC. Its protein is CASSSPTGGYGYTF.

To note about this clone: Different DNA sequences within this sample yield the same CDR3. The chain is built from TRBV4-2 and TRBJ1-1; 9 bases fit TRBD1. Trimming removed 3 bases from V and 0 bases from J; junction bases left unmatched: 5. The CDR3 contains 16 residues. Germline CDR1 LGHNA, CDR2 YNFKEQ. The CDR3 loop is CASSQGGQGLNTEAFF. The CDR3 DNA sequence: TGTGCCAGCAGCCAGGGGGGACAGGGATTGAACACTGAAGCTTTCTTT.

The chain recombines TRBV5-1 with TRBJ2-5, with D maybe TRBD2 (5 bases). This CDR3 region has 13 residues. Looked up from germline, CDR1 is SGHRS and CDR2 is YFSETQ. V lost 4 bases and J 5 bases, leaving 12 bases between the germline ends. The CDR3 protein is CASSPGFPETQYF. The CDR3 DNA sequence: TGCGCCAGCAGCCCGGGATTTCCCGAGACCCAGTACTTC.

CDR3 protein: CASRIMGNRGDIQYF. The CDR3 region has the DNA TGTGCCAGTAGGATAATGGGGAACAGGGGAGACATTCAGTACTTC. The chain couples TRBV19 to TRBJ2-4; 7 positions agree with TRBD1. The CDR3 runs to 15 residues. The germline gives CDR1 LNHDA, CDR2 SQIVND (reference sequence). V trimming: 6 bases; J trimming: 8 bases; junction bases outside the gene matches: 13.

V usage is TRBV15 and J usage is TRBJ2-5; perhaps TRBD2 as D (7 bases). Germline V CDR1 and CDR2: LNHNV, YYDKDF (reference sequence). V was pared by 5 bases and J by 4 bases, with 23 bases between. The CDR3 contains 17 residues. CDR3 DNA: TGTGCCACCAGCCCCCAAAGGGGGGGCAGGGCCCCAGAGACCCAGTACTTC. Translated, it gives CATSPQRGGRAPETQYF.

V is TRBV7-2 and J is TRBJ2-1; 7 nucleotides agree with TRBD1. The CDR3 consists of 15 residues. Trimming removed 4 bases from V and 3 bases from J; junction bases left unmatched: 6. Germline V gene data show CDR1 as SGHTA and CDR2 as FQGNSA. The CDR3 protein is CASSYLGDSYNEQFF. In DNA, the CDR3 is TGTGCCAGCAGCTATTTAGGGGACAGCTACAATGAGCAGTTCTTC.

The chain uses TRBV19 and TRBJ2-3; possible D gene TRBD2, 6 bases. The V end lost 0 bases, the J end lost 2 bases, and 12 bases lay between the germline ends. The CDR3 runs to 16 residues. Germline assignment: CDR1 LNHDA and CDR2 SQIVND (reference sequence). Here the CDR3 DNA reads TGTGCCAGTAGTATAGACGGGGCTAGCGTCACAGATACGCAGTATTTT. Protein product: CASSIDGASVTDTQYF.